This T cell receptor beta chain was obtained from a study of PD-1 blockade in mismatch repair-deficient tumors. Here immunoSEQ multiplex PCR was the method, and the copy in TCRdb shows in-frame clones only, minus some. The table lists under 95,000 clones, more than 80% of them singletons. This clone has a single count. The CDR3 runs 15 residues. Germline V lookup: CDR1 LNHDA, CDR2 SQIVND (reference sequence). Trimming pared 7 bases from V and 4 bases from J, leaving 17 bases between. Sample: peripheral blood, taken 44 weeks after starting pembrolizumab. The chain carries TRBV19 and TRBJ1-3; D remains ambiguous. The TCR was taken from an adult with mismatch repair-deficient cancer. CDR3 amino acids: CASTEWRAAGNTIYF. CDR3 DNA: TGTGCCAGTACGGAATGGAGGGCGGCGGGAAACACCATATATTTT.